This entry describes one TCR beta chain. Germline V gene lookup returns CDR1 SGHTS and CDR2 YDEGEE. The CDR3 extends over 15 amino acids. Losses at the gene ends were 2 bases for V and 3 bases for J; bases not matched to a gene: 8. These data originate in a study of blood T cell repertoires in COVID-19. Study summary: The analysed material was cDNA or gDNA that came from T cells, B-cell-depleted T cells, or PBMCs.

This table comes from immunoSEQ multiplex PCR, and its TCRdb copy is limited to in-frame clones, with some not included. The sample has some 400,000 clones, around 87% seen once; the top ten hold approximately 1.2%. Donors in Cohort 3 counted as recovered after two negative PCRs, clearance, or symptom resolution. J is TRBJ2-7 and V is TRBV5-8; 7 bases are a match to TRBD2. This sequence was found in a man aged 30 to 39 who had recovered from COVID-19. The source material was PBMCs or T cells enriched from blood (not recorded which). In nucleotides, the CDR3 is TGTGCCAGCAGCTTCTCTGGGCGGGGGAACTACGAGCAGTACTTC. Translation gives CASSFSGRGNYEQYF.